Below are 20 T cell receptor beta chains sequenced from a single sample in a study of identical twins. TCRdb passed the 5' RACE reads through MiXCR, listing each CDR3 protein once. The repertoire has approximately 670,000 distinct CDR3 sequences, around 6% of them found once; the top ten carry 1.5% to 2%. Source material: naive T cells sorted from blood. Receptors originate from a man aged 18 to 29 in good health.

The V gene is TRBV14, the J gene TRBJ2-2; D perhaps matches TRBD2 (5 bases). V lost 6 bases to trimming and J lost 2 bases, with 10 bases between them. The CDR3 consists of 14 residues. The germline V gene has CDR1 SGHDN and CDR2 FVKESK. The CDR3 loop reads CASSVGLNTGELFF. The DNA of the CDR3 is TGTGCCAGCAGTGTCGGACTCAACACCGGGGAGCTGTTTTTT.

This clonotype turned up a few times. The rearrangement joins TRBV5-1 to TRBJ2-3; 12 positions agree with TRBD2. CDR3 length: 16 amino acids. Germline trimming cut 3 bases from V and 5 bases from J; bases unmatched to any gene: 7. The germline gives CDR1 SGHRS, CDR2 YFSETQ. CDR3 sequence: CASSSGLAGPRDTQYF. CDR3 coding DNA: TGCGCCAGCAGCTCAGGACTAGCGGGACCACGAGATACGCAGTATTTT.

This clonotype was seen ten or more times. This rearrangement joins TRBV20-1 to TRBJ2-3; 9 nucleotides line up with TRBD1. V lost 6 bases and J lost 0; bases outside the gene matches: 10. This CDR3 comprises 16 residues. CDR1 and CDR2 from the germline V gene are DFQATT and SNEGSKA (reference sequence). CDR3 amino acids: CSASGTGLSSTDTQYF. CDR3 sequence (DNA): TGCAGTGCGTCCGGGACAGGGCTTTCTAGCACAGATACGCAGTATTTT.

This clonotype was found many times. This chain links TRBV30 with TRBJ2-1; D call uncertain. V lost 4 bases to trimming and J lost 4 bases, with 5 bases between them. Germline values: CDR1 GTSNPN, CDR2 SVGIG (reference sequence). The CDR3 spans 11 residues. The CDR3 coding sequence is TGTGCCTGGACTAGTTACAATGAGCAGTTCTTC. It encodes CAWTSYNEQFF. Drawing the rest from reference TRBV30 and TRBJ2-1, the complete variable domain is SQTIHQWPATLVQPVGSPLSLECTVEGTSNPNLYWYRQAAGRGLQLLFYSVGIGQISSEVPQNLSASRPQDRQFILSSKKLLLSDSGFYLCAWTSYNEQFFGPGTRLTVL.

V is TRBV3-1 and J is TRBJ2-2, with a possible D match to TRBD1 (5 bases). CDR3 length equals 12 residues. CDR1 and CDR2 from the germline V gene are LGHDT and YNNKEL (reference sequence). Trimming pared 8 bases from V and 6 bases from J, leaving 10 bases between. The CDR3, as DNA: TGTGCCAGCTGGGGCCCCCCCGGGGAGCTGTTTTTT. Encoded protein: CASWGPPGELFF.

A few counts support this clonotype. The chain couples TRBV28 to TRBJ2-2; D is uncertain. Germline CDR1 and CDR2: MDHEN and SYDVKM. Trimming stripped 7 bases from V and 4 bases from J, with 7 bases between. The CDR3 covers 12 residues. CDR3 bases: TGTGCCAGCAAACGCCCCACCGGGGAGCTGTTTTTT. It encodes CASKRPTGELFF.

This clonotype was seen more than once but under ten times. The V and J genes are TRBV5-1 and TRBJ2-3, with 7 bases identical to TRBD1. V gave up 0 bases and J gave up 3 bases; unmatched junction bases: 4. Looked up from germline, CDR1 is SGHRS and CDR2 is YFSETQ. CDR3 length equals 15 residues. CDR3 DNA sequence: TGCGCCAGCAGCTTGGCCGGGACAGAGACAGATACGCAGTATTTT. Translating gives CASSLAGTETDTQYF.

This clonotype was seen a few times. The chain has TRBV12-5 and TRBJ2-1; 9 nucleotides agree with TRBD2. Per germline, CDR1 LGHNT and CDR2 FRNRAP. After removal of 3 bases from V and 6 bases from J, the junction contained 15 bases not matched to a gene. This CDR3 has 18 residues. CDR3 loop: CASGLRIGSSGSPNEQFF. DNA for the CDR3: TGTGCTAGTGGTTTAAGAATAGGGAGTAGCGGGAGCCCCAATGAGCAGTTCTTC.

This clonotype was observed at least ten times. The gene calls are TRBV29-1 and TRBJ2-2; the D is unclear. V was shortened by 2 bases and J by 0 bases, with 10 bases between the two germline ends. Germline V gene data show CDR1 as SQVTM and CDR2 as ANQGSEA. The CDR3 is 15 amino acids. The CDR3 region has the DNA TGCAGCGTTGAACGTGGATTGTCGAACACCGGGGAGCTGTTTTTT. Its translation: CSVERGLSNTGELFF.

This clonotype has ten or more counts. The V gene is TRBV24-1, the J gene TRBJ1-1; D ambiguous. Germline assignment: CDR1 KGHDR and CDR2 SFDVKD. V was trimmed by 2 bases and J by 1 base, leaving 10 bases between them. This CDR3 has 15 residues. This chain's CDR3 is CATSDSRTGNTEAFF. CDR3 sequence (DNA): TGTGCCACCAGTGATTCGCGGACGGGGAACACTGAAGCTTTCTTT.

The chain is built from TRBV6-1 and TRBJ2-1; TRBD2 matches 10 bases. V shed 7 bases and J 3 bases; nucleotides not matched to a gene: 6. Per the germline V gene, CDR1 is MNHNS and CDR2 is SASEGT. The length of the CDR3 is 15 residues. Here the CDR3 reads CASTRASGSYNEQFF. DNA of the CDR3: TGTGCCAGCACGCGGGCTAGCGGGAGCTACAATGAGCAGTTCTTC.

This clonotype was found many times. The CDR3 spells CASSPASLQETQYF. Here the CDR3 DNA reads TGCGCCAGCAGCCCCGCGTCCCTACAAGAGACCCAGTACTTC. V gene TRBV5-1 combines with J gene TRBJ2-5; D ambiguous. Germline CDR1 reads SGHRS; CDR2 reads YFSETQ. V lost 4 bases and J 2 bases, leaving 12 bases between the germline ends. The CDR3 has 14 amino acids.

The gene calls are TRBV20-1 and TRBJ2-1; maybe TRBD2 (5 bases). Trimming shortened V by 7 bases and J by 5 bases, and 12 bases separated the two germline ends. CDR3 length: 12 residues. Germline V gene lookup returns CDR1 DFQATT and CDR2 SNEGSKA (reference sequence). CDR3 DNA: TGCAGTGGGACTCCCAACCACAATGAGCAGTTCTTC. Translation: CSGTPNHNEQFF.

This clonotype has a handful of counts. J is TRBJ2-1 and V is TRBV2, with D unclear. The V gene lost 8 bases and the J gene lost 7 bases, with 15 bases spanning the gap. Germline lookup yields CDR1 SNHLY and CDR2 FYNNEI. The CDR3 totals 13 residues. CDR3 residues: CASGIGFRNEQFF. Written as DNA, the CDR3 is TGTGCCAGCGGGATTGGGTTTCGGAATGAGCAGTTCTTC.

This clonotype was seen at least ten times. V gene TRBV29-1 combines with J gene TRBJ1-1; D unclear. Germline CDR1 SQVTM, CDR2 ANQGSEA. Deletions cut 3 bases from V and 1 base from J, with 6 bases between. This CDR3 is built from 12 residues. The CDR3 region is CSVDDPNTEAFF. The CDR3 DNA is TGCAGCGTTGACGACCCGAACACTGAAGCTTTCTTT.

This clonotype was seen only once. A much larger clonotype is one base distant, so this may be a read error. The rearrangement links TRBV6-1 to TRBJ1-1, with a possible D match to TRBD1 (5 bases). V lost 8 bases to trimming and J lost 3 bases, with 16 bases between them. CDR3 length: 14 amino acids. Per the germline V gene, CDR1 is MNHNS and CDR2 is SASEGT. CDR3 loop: CASVSDMGHTEAFF. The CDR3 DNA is TGTGCCAGCGTCTCGGACATGGGGCACACTGAAGCTTTCTTT.

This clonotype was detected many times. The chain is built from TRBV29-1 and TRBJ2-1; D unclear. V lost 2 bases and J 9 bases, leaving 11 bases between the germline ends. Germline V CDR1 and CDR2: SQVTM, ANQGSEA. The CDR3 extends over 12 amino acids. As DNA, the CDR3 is TGCAGCGTTGAAAGTCTGTTTTCTGAGCAGTTCTTC. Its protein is CSVESLFSEQFF.

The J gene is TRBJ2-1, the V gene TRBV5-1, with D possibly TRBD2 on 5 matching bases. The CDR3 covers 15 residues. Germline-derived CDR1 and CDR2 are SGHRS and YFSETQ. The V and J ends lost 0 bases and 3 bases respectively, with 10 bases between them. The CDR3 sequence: CASSLVSGLYNEQFF. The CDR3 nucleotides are TGCGCCAGCAGCTTGGTAAGCGGACTCTACAATGAGCAGTTCTTC.

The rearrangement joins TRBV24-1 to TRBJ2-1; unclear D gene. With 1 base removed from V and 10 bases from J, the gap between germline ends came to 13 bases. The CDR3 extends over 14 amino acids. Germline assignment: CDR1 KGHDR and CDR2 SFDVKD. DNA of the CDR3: TGTGCCACCAGTGATTTAAAAGGGTTAGGGGAGCAGTTCTTC. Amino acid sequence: CATSDLKGLGEQFF.

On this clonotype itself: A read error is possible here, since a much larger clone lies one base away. CDR3 coding DNA: TGCGCCAGCAGTGAGCGGGGACTAGTGGGAGGGCCTAATAGACATGAGCAGTTCTTC. Encoded protein: CASSERGLVGGPNRHEQFF. The chain joins TRBV10-2 to TRBJ2-1; 8 nucleotides align to TRBD2. Germline CDR1 WSHSY, CDR2 SAAADI. The V and J ends lost 2 bases and 8 bases, in that order; junction bases with no gene match: 20. This CDR3 has 19 residues.